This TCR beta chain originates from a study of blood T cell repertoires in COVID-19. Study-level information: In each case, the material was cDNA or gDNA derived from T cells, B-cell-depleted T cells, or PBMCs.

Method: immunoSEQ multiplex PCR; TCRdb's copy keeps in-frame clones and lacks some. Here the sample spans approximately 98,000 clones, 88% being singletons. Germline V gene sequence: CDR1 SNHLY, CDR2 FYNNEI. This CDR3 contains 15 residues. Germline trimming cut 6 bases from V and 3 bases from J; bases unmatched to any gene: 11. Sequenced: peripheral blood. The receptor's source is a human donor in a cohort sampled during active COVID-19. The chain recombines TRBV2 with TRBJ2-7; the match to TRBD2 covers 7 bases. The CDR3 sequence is CASRWGGDPHYEQYF. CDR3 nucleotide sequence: TGTGCCAGCAGATGGGGGGGGGACCCTCACTACGAGCAGTACTTC.